A single sample gave rise to the 14 T cell receptor beta chains below, sequenced in a study of regulatory T cells in long-lasting Graves disease. Time point described: persistent/refractory GD, antithyroid drugs over 5 years with positive TRAb. After RNA was extracted from PBMCs, the TCR library was made from it. Construction of the TCR beta libraries employed iRepertoire HTBI primers in conjunction with Arm-PCR of CDR3 regions. TCRdb re-derived calls from the multiplex PCR reads in MiXCR, one entry per CDR3 protein. The sample holds 700,000 or so distinct CDR3 sequences, roughly 30% seen once. Sequences were derived from peripheral blood mononuclear cells (PBMCs), sampled when the disease was refractory, from a patient treated with antithyroid drugs. All receptors come from a female donor with Graves disease.

The chain couples TRBV7-9 to TRBJ2-5, with 9 bases lining up with TRBD1. V shed 5 bases and J 7 bases; nucleotides not matched to a gene: 14. Germline V CDR1 and CDR2: SEHNR, FQNEAQ (reference sequence). The CDR3 covers 16 residues. In DNA form, the CDR3 reads TGTGCCAGCAGCCCCCTCCCGGGACAGGGAATAGGGACCCAGTACTTC. Its protein product is CASSPLPGQGIGTQYF.

This clonotype was observed many times. This sequence joins TRBV28 and TRBJ1-5; D ambiguous. Trimming pared 9 bases from V and 2 bases from J, leaving 11 bases between. Germline V lookup: CDR1 MDHEN, CDR2 SYDVKM. The CDR3 runs to 13 residues. CDR3 amino acids: CASRVLGNQPQHF. CDR3 nucleotides: TGTGCCAGTCGGGTTCTTGGCAATCAGCCCCAGCATTTT.

This clonotype came up once. The gene calls are TRBV11-2 and TRBJ2-1; TRBD2 matches 9 bases. V was pared by 8 bases and J by 3 bases, with 8 bases of the junction left unmatched. The CDR3 consists of 15 residues. The V gene's germline CDR1 is SGHAT and CDR2 FQNNGV. The CDR3 sequence is CASGWGGRGYNEQFF. For the CDR3, the DNA is TGTGCCAGCGGATGGGGCGGGAGGGGCTACAATGAGCAGTTCTTC.

The rearrangement links TRBV20-1 to TRBJ1-6; 12 bases are shared with TRBD1. V lost 1 base to trimming and J lost 7 bases; unmatched junction nucleotides: 5. Per the germline V gene, CDR1 is DFQATT and CDR2 is SNEGSKA (reference sequence). The CDR3 loop spans 16 amino acids. The CDR3 sequence: CSARGGQGAGNSPLHF. For the CDR3, the DNA is TGCAGTGCTAGAGGGGGACAGGGGGCTGGGAATTCACCCCTCCACTTT.

In this sample, this clonotype turned up many times. The chain combines TRBV28 with TRBJ1-2; possible D gene TRBD1, 6 bases. Germline lookup yields CDR1 MDHEN and CDR2 SYDVKM. V lost 3 bases and J lost 7, with 12 bases in between. CDR3 size: 13 residues. The CDR3 coding sequence is TGTGCCAGCAGTTTTCGGGGGGCGAGTGGCTACACCTTC. It is translated as CASSFRGASGYTF.

This clonotype has just a few counts. V gene TRBV12-3 or TRBV12-4 combines with J gene TRBJ1-2; TRBD1 is a possible D gene (6 bases). V was shortened by 3 bases and J by 3 bases, with 11 bases between the two germline ends. The CDR3 runs to 14 residues. The CDR3 nucleotides are TGTGCCAGCAGTTTCCCAGGGGAGGACTATGGCTACACCTTC. Protein sequence: CASSFPGEDYGYTF.

This rearrangement joins TRBV30 to TRBJ2-1; 11 bases fit TRBD2. J lost 7 bases, V lost 1 base, and 9 bases had no gene match. The CDR3 runs 16 residues. Germline V CDR1 and CDR2: GTSNPN, SVGIG (reference sequence). In DNA form, the CDR3 reads TGTGCCTGGAGTGAGGGAACTAGCGGGAGACGGAATGAGCAGTTCTTC. It encodes CAWSEGTSGRRNEQFF. The full variable domain, with the rest looked up from reference TRBV30 and TRBJ2-1, is SQTIHQWPATLVQPVGSPLSLECTVEGTSNPNLYWYRQAAGRGLQLLFYSVGIGQISSEVPQNLSASRPQDRQFILSSKKLLLSDSGFYLCAWSEGTSGRRNEQFFGPGTRLTVL.

In its sample, this clonotype was seen a few times. The genes are TRBV5-1 and TRBJ1-1; D unclear. This CDR3 has 16 amino acids. The germline V gene encodes CDR1 SGHRS and CDR2 YFSETQ. V shed 0 bases and J shed 1 base, with 13 bases lying between them. The CDR3 DNA sequence: TGCGCCAGCAGCTTGGCCTTTCTGGCCTCGAACACTGAAGCTTTCTTT. This encodes CASSLAFLASNTEAFF.

This clonotype showed up just a few times. The genes are TRBV20-1 and TRBJ2-1; 7 positions match TRBD2. The ends lost 7 bases at V and 2 bases at J; junction bases unmatched: 11. This CDR3 has 15 residues. The germline CDR1 and CDR2 sequences are DFQATT and SNEGSKA (reference sequence). CDR3 nucleotide sequence: TGCAGTGTCCGCCAAAGACTAGCACCCTACAATGAGCAGTTCTTC. Translated, it gives CSVRQRLAPYNEQFF.

Many counts were recorded for this clonotype. The chain carries TRBV20-1 and TRBJ1-1; tentatively, D is TRBD1 (5 bases). Germline loops: CDR1 DFQATT, CDR2 SNEGSKA (reference sequence). V dropped 5 bases and J dropped 4 bases, with 14 bases sitting between them. This CDR3 comprises 13 residues. CDR3 in amino acids: CSAARDPSTEAFF. The CDR3 region has the DNA TGCAGTGCTGCCCGGGACCCCAGCACTGAAGCTTTCTTT.

This clonotype was counted many times. The chain uses TRBV15 and TRBJ2-5; D remains ambiguous. CDR3 size: 16 residues. Germline loops: CDR1 LNHNV, CDR2 YYDKDF (reference sequence). The V end was cut by 1 base, the J end by 0 bases, with 12 bases between. DNA for the CDR3: TGTGCCACCAGCAGAGGGTCTCCGGTGAACCAAGAGACCCAGTACTTC. The encoded protein is CATSRGSPVNQETQYF.

This clonotype was picked up many times. The rearrangement links TRBV28 to TRBJ1-1; D is perhaps TRBD1 (5 bases). Looked up from germline, CDR1 is MDHEN and CDR2 is SYDVKM. The V and J ends lost 3 bases and 4 bases respectively, with 12 bases between them. CDR3 length: 14 residues. The CDR3 DNA follows: TGTGCCAGCAGTTTTGTAGGGGTGAGCACTGAAGCTTTCTTT. This gives the protein CASSFVGVSTEAFF.

This chain links TRBV30 with TRBJ2-7, with D tentatively TRBD2 (6 bases). The germline V and J ends were trimmed by 1 base and 0 bases, with 16 bases remaining between them. The germline V gene has CDR1 GTSNPN and CDR2 SVGIG (reference sequence). The CDR3 covers 16 residues. As DNA, the CDR3 is TGTGCCTGGAGTGACCTGGGGGGACCGAACTCCTACGAGCAGTACTTC. Its protein is CAWSDLGGPNSYEQYF. Full variable domain (missing parts from reference TRBV30 and TRBJ2-7): SQTIHQWPATLVQPVGSPLSLECTVEGTSNPNLYWYRQAAGRGLQLLFYSVGIGQISSEVPQNLSASRPQDRQFILSSKKLLLSDSGFYLCAWSDLGGPNSYEQYFGPGTRLTVT.

This rearrangement joins TRBV6-1 to TRBJ2-1; 7 nucleotides line up with TRBD2. This CDR3 region has 14 residues. The germline V gene encodes CDR1 MNHNS and CDR2 SASEGT. The V segment lost 4 bases and the J segment 5 bases; nucleotides outside the gene matches: 5. The CDR3 sequence: CASSGLAVNNEQFF. The CDR3 nucleotides are TGTGCCAGCAGTGGTCTAGCGGTAAACAATGAGCAGTTCTTC.